These T cell receptor beta chains were read from a single sample in a study of cytomegalovirus exposure and HLA in healthy donors. The protocol was immunoSEQ multiplex PCR, while the TCRdb copy is restricted to in-frame clones and leaves out a portion. In the table there are approximately 100,000 clones, around 88% of which are singletons. Source material: PBMCs. The receptors here all came from a woman in her thirties in good health and CMV-seronegative. CDR3s leave out the opening cysteine and the closing phenylalanine or tryptophan. Size tells how often a clone was seen (once, few, many) or the class of an expanded clone, and some rows leave it out.

CDR3aa,v_gene,j_gene,len,abundance
ASSEASGALLRGYT,TRBV6-1,TRBJ1-2,14,-
ASSGREQF,TRBV9,TRBJ2-1,8,-
ASRGTGPISTDTQY,TRBV28,TRBJ2-3,14,-
ATDGAGGYEQY,TRBV10-3,TRBJ2-7,11,-
ASSQDRRDYGYT,TRBV4-3,TRBJ1-2,12,-
ASKTGDQPQH,TRBV6-5,TRBJ1-5,10,-
ASSPNGQASYT,TRBV5-4,TRBJ1-2,11,few
ASTRIGRRDEQF,TRBV19,TRBJ2-1,12,-
ASSAGGASNQPQH,TRBV9,TRBJ1-5,13,-
SVAPSRGFRDYGYT,TRBV29-1,TRBJ1-2,14,once
ASSEGAYEQY,TRBV10-2,TRBJ2-7,10,-
SVFQGVHGYT,TRBV29-1,TRBJ1-2,10,-
ASSPYGTGVYEQY,TRBV28,TRBJ2-7,13,-
ASSFTAVGRTYNEQF,TRBV28,TRBJ2-1,15,-
ASSLRTSVTTDTQY,TRBV5-4,TRBJ2-3,14,few
ASSPPPGSGNTIY,TRBV28,TRBJ1-3,13,few
ASSVQGSRNSPLH,TRBV5-5,TRBJ1-6,13,once
ASKMWGGEKLF,TRBV5-1,TRBJ1-4,11,-
ASSLLGSGGGNYNEQF,TRBV4-2,TRBJ2-1,16,-
ASSFYTQETQY,TRBV7-2,TRBJ2-5,11,-
ASRPTGGPGANVLT,TRBV2,TRBJ2-6,14,-
ASSLRQGLNTGELF,TRBV5-1,TRBJ2-2,14,-
ASSPDTGNIQY,TRBV18,TRBJ2-4,11,-
ASRVGPTDTQY,TRBV5-6,TRBJ2-3,11,-
ASSDVTGWESNQPQH,TRBV6-4,TRBJ1-5,15,once
ASSPLTGSNTGELF,TRBV5-1,TRBJ2-2,14,-
ASISRGGGNGYT,TRBV5-4,TRBJ1-2,12,-
ASSPDSGRGHEQY,TRBV11-3,TRBJ2-7,13,-
ASRPGQVGNTIY,TRBV28,TRBJ1-3,12,-
SVEDLGGHYEQY,TRBV29-1,TRBJ2-7,12,few
AVKTGDYGYT,TRBV6-5,TRBJ1-2,10,-
ASRARTSGTNEQF,TRBV4-2,TRBJ2-1,13,-
ASSESGSYEQY,TRBV10-1,TRBJ2-7,11,-
ASSISGGSTDTQY,TRBV7-3,TRBJ2-3,13,-
ASSSPGGETQY,TRBV6-5,TRBJ2-5,11,-
ASSPGNTEAF,TRBV5-1,TRBJ1-1,10,once
ASSVGTANQPQH,TRBV9,TRBJ1-5,12,once
ASSLVTGGASYEQY,TRBV7-2,TRBJ2-7,14,-
ASSYSRDPNTEAF,TRBV6-5,TRBJ1-1,13,-
ASRGEGERRRVAF,TRBV7-3,TRBJ1-1,13,-
ASSEMTGRADTQY,TRBV19,TRBJ2-3,13,-
ASSFHTGATNEKLF,TRBV7-2,TRBJ1-4,14,few
ASSPDRVGGREEY,TRBV7-8,TRBJ2-5,13,-
ASRTQGARTEAF,TRBV7-9,TRBJ1-1,12,-
ATSRDEEDTQY,TRBV15,TRBJ2-3,11,once
ASSVTGEYEQY,TRBV9,TRBJ2-7,11,-
ASSLRGRSSEQY,TRBV11-2,TRBJ2-7,12,-
ASSPIGSETQY,TRBV18,TRBJ2-5,11,once
ASRGGRTQYNEQF,TRBV28,TRBJ2-1,13,-
ARDGGERHPPSYEQY,TRBV23-1,TRBJ2-7,15,once
ASSAHTPFRTAL,TRBV7-8,TRBJ2-2,12,-
ASRKGHALGELF,TRBV7-3,TRBJ2-2,12,-
ASSPLPAYEQY,TRBV18,TRBJ2-7,11,few